Each of the 15 T cell receptor beta chains below was sequenced from the same sample in a study of blood T cell repertoires in COVID-19. This table comes from immunoSEQ multiplex PCR, and its TCRdb copy is limited to in-frame clones, with some not included. Of 15,000 to 20,000 clones in the sample, around 80% are singletons; the top ten hold 11%. Sequenced material: peripheral blood. The receptors originated from a man aged 80 or over with acute or convalescent COVID-19.

The chain employs TRBV7-2 and TRBJ2-4; tentative D call: TRBD1 (5 bases). The V gene's germline CDR1 is SGHTA and CDR2 FQGNSA. Trimming removed 3 bases from V and 1 base from J, with 7 bases in between. This CDR3 spans 14 amino acids. CDR3 coding DNA: TGTGCCAGCAGCTTGACAGTCGCCAAAAACATTCAGTACTTC. This translates into CASSLTVAKNIQYF.

The CDR3 bases are TGTGCCAGCAATATTTACCCAGGGTCCCCCACTGAAGCTTTCTTT. Amino acids: CASNIYPGSPTEAFF. This rearrangement joins TRBV6-5 to TRBJ1-1, with D perhaps TRBD1 (5 bases). V shed 7 bases and J shed 4 bases, with 19 bases lying between them. This CDR3 has 15 amino acids. The germline gives CDR1 MNHEY, CDR2 SVGAGI.

The table lists this clone with a count of one. The chain uses TRBV6-6 and TRBJ2-7, with TRBD1 identical over 9 bases. The germline CDR1 and CDR2 sequences are MNHNY and SVGAGI (reference sequence). The CDR3 has 16 residues. V gave up 6 bases and J gave up 0 bases; unmatched junction bases: 9. The CDR3: CASSEQQGAFSYEQYF. CDR3 DNA sequence: TGTGCCAGCAGCGAACAACAGGGGGCGTTCTCCTACGAGCAGTACTTC.

The chain is built from TRBV7-9 and TRBJ1-5; D is unclear. The CDR3 sequence is 13 residues long. V lost 5 bases and J 0 bases, leaving 5 bases between the germline ends. Per the germline V gene, CDR1 is SEHNR and CDR2 is FQNEAQ (reference sequence). The CDR3: CASSPNSNQPQHF. CDR3 nucleotides: TGTGCCAGCAGCCCCAATAGCAATCAGCCCCAGCATTTT.

This clone was recorded only once. The genes are TRBV7-2 and TRBJ1-5, with D hard to call. The V gene lost 5 bases and the J gene lost 6 bases, with 17 bases spanning the gap. Germline V lookup: CDR1 SGHTA, CDR2 FQGNSA. The CDR3 covers 15 residues. CDR3 DNA: TGTGCCAGCAGCATGAGGGTTACGGGCAGTCAGCCCCAGCATTTT. Its translation: CASSMRVTGSQPQHF.

A few counts support this clone. The chain employs TRBV9 and TRBJ1-2; maybe TRBD1 (6 bases). Germline CDR1 SGDLS, CDR2 YYNGEE. The CDR3 sequence is 14 residues long. V was shortened by 2 bases and J by 2 bases, with 10 bases between the two germline ends. The CDR3 here is CASSVTGSNYGYTF. The CDR3 bases are TGTGCCAGCAGCGTCACAGGGTCGAACTATGGCTACACCTTC.

V gene TRBV7-6 combines with J gene TRBJ1-3; possibly TRBD1 for D (6 bases). The germline CDR1 and CDR2 sequences are SGHVS and FNYEAQ. The length of the CDR3 is 16 residues. V gave up 2 bases and J gave up 4 bases, with 15 bases separating them. The CDR3: CASSLMGASEGNTIYF. The CDR3 DNA sequence: TGTGCCAGCAGCTTAATGGGGGCTTCGGAGGGAAACACCATATATTTT.

The chain combines TRBV7-8 with TRBJ2-7, with 7 bases fitting TRBD1. CDR3 length equals 14 residues. Germline values: CDR1 SGHVS, CDR2 FQNEAQ. Losses at the gene ends were 3 bases for V and 3 bases for J; bases not matched to a gene: 5. The CDR3 sequence is CASSFTGVGYEQYF. The CDR3 DNA reads as TGTGCCAGCAGCTTCACAGGGGTAGGCTACGAGCAGTACTTC.

J is TRBJ2-5 and V is TRBV14; D might be TRBD1 (6 bases). V was clipped by 4 bases and J by 10 bases, with 22 bases between them. CDR1 and CDR2 (germline): SGHDN, FVKESK. The CDR3 has 15 amino acids. The CDR3 reads CASSLPDSGVGIQYF. CDR3 nucleotide sequence: TGTGCCAGCAGCCTCCCGGACAGTGGGGTTGGGATCCAGTACTTC.

V and J are TRBV2 and TRBJ2-1; D is unclear. Germline loops: CDR1 SNHLY, CDR2 FYNNEI. Trimming removed 7 bases at V and 9 bases at J, with 10 bases between. This CDR3 spans 11 amino acids. The CDR3 DNA sequence: TGTGCCAGCACGCCGGCGGTTGAGCAGTTCTTC. Protein product: CASTPAVEQFF.

The chain couples TRBV9 to TRBJ1-1; D is uncertain. Per the germline V gene, CDR1 is SGDLS and CDR2 is YYNGEE. The CDR3 loop spans 13 amino acids. V lost 1 base and J 3 bases, leaving 7 bases between the germline ends. For the CDR3, the DNA is TGTGCCAGCAGCGTAAGAGAGGACACTGAAGCTTTCTTT. Encoded protein: CASSVREDTEAFF.

This clone has a single count. The J gene is TRBJ1-1, the V gene TRBV19; 9 bases are shared with TRBD1. The germline CDR1 and CDR2 sequences are LNHDA and SQIVND (reference sequence). This CDR3 region has 17 residues. V was pared by 5 bases and J by 6 bases, with 16 bases of the junction left unmatched. The CDR3 DNA follows: TGTGCCAGTAGTGAAGGGACAGGGAAACTATCTACCGCTGAAGCTTTCTTT. Translated: CASSEGTGKLSTAEAFF.

The chain has TRBV6-5 and TRBJ2-6; D may be TRBD2 (6 bases). The germline CDR1 and CDR2 sequences are MNHEY and SVGAGI. There are 15 residues in the CDR3. With 11 bases removed from V and 2 bases from J, the gap between germline ends came to 16 bases. Here the CDR3 reads CAAGPSAAGANVLTF. CDR3 DNA: TGTGCCGCCGGGCCTAGCGCGGCTGGGGCCAACGTCCTGACTTTC.

The chain has TRBV3-1 (or the pseudogene TRBV3-2) and TRBJ2-1; 13 bases map to TRBD2. V lost 0 bases and J lost 7; bases outside the gene matches: 0. Germline CDR1 is LGHDT and CDR2 is YNNKEL (reference sequence). CDR3 length: 15 amino acids. In DNA form, the CDR3 reads TGTGCCAGCAGCCAAGAGGGACTAGCGGGAAATGAGCAGTTCTTC. It specifies CASSQEGLAGNEQFF.

The chain joins TRBV5-4 to TRBJ2-7; 9 nucleotides align to TRBD2. The CDR3 is made up of 14 amino acids. Germline-derived CDR1 and CDR2 are SGHNT and YYREEE (reference sequence). J lost 3 bases, V lost 1 base, and 2 bases had no gene match. For the CDR3, the DNA is TGTGCCAGCAGCTTGAAGCGGGGGGACTACGAGCAGTACTTC. Amino acid sequence: CASSLKRGDYEQYF.